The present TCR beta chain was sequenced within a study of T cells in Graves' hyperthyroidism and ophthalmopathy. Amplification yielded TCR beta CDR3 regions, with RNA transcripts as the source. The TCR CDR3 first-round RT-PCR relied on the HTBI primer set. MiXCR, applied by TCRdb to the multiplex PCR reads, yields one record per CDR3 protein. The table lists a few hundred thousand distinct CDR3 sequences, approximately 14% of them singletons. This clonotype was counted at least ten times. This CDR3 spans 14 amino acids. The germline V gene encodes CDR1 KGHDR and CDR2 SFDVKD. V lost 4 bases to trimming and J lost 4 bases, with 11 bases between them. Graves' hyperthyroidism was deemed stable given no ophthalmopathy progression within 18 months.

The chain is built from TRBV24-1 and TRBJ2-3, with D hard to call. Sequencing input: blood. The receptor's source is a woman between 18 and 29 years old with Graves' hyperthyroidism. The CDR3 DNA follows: TGTGCCACCAGTGACCTCATGTCGCCAGATACGCAGTATTTT. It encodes CATSDLMSPDTQYF.